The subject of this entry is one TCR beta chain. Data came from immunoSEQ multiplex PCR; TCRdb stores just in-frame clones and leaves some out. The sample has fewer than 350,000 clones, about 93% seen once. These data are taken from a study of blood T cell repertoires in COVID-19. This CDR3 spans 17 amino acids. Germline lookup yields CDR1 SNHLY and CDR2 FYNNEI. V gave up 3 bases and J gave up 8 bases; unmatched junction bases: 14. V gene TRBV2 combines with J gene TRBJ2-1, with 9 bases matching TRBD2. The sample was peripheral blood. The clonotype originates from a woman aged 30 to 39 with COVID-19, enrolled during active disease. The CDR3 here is CASSDGGASGTGDEQFF. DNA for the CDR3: TGTGCCAGCAGTGATGGGGGGGCTAGCGGGACGGGCGATGAGCAGTTCTTC.